This T cell receptor beta chain derives from a study of cytomegalovirus exposure and HLA in healthy donors. With respect to this clone: Its specificity is not known.

The CDR3 contains 15 residues. Germline V gene sequence: CDR1 SNHLY, CDR2 FYNNEI. V shed 3 bases, J shed 5 bases, and the junction held 6 bases outside the gene matches. The donors comprised healthy bone marrow donors. Study-wide results and limits: What a later analysis reportedly showed was that an Asian-associated ancestry cluster had fewer N-insertions than the roughly 670-donor mean. With further analysis later on, most CMV-associated TCR beta chains appeared HLA-restricted.

The PCR ran on 60 Vbeta and 13 Jbeta primers. In the source study's methods: A follow-up analysis tallied around 80 million unique TCR beta chains, roughly 9.9 million shared. Some clones are missing from TCRdb's copy, which holds only in-frame ones; the method was immunoSEQ multiplex PCR. That table gives V, J and clone size, and the DNA gave D and trimming. The table lists over 100,000 clones, roughly 80% of them singletons. The source material was PBMCs. The rearrangement uses TRBV2 and TRBJ2-7, with 11 bases that match TRBD1. This TCR was recovered from a man aged 30 to 45 in good health and CMV-seronegative. The CDR3 is CASSDGTGGRNEQYF. CDR3 DNA: TGTGCCAGCAGTGACGGGACAGGGGGGAGGAACGAGCAGTACTTC.